This TCR beta chain was recorded in a study of CD8 T cells in ankylosing spondylitis. This clonotype came up many times. TCRdb re-called the 5' RACE reads with MiXCR, one entry per CDR3 protein. This table has around 160,000 distinct CDR3 sequences, 11% appearing once. Source material: blood, either unsorted or a sorted T cell fraction (not recorded which). This TCR came from a male donor with ankylosing spondylitis or in good health (not recorded which).

CDR3 DNA: TGTGCCAGCAGCCCCGACAGGGAATCAAACTATGGCTACACCTTC. Residues: CASSPDRESNYGYTF. The rearrangement joins TRBV28 to TRBJ1-2, with 7 bases lining up with TRBD1. The V gene end was trimmed by 6 bases and the J gene end by 2 bases; junction bases not matched to a gene: 9. Germline CDR1 and CDR2: MDHEN and SYDVKM. The CDR3 sequence is 15 residues long.